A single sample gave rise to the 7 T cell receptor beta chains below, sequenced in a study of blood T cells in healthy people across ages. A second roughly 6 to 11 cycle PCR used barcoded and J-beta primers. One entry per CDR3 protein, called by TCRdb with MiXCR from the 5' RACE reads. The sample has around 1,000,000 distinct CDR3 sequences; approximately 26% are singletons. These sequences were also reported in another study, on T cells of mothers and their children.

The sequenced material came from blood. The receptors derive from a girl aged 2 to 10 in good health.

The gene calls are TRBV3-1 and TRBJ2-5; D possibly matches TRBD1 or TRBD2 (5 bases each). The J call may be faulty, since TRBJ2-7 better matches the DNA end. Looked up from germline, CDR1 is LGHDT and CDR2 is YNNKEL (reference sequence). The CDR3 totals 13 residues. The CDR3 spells CASSQVGDGEQYF. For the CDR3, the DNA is TGTGCCAGCAGCCAAGTGGGGGATGGCGAGCAGTACTTC.

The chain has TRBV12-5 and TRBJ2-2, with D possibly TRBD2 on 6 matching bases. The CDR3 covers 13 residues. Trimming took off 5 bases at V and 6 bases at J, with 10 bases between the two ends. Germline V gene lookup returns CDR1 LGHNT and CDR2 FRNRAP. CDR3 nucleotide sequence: TGTGCTAGTGGTATCGGGGGTGCCGGGGAGCTGTTTTTT. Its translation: CASGIGGAGELFF.

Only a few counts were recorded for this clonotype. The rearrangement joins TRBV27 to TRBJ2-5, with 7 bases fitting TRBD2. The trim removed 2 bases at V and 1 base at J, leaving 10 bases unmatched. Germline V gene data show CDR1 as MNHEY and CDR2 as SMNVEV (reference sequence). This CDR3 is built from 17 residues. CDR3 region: CASSLKGWASGQETQYF. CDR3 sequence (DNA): TGTGCCAGCAGTTTAAAAGGTTGGGCTAGCGGCCAAGAGACCCAGTACTTC.

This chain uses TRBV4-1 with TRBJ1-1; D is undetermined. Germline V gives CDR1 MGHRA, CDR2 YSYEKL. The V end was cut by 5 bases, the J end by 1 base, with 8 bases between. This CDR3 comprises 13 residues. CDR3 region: CASSGITNTEAFF. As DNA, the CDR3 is TGCGCCAGCAGCGGCATCACGAACACTGAAGCTTTCTTT.

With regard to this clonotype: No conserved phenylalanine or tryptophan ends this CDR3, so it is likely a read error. This CDR3 reads CASSRLEGLDEQFL. CDR3 in DNA: TGCGCCAGCAGCCGCTTGGAGGGCTTGGATGAGCAGTTCCTC. This chain connects TRBV5-1 to TRBJ2-1; tentatively, D is TRBD2 (6 bases). Germline V gives CDR1 SGHRS, CDR2 YFSETQ. There are 14 residues in the CDR3. With 4 bases removed from V and 8 bases from J, the gap between germline ends came to 16 bases.

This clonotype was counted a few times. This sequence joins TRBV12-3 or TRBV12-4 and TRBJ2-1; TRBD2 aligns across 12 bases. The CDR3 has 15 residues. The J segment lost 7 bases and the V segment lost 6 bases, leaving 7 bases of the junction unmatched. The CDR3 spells CASRSLAGGRNEQFF. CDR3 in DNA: TGTGCCAGCAGGTCCCTAGCGGGGGGGCGGAATGAGCAGTTCTTC.

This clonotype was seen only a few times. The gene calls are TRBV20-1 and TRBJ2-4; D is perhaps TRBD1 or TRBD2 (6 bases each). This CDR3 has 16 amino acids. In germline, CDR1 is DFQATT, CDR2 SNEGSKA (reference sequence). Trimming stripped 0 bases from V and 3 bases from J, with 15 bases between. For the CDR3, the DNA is TGCAGTGCTAGAGATCTCGGGGGCGTGAACAAAAACATTCAGTACTTC. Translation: CSARDLGGVNKNIQYF.